What follows are 30 T cell receptor beta chains derived from one specimen sequenced in a study of blood T cell repertoires in COVID-19. The method was immunoSEQ multiplex PCR; TCRdb's version includes in-frame clones alone and lacks a portion of them. The data show about 60,000 clones, with 88% seen just once and about 5% held by the top ten. Sequencing was done on a sample of peripheral blood. The receptors come from a human donor in a cohort sampled during active COVID-19.

This clone came up a few times. The J gene is TRBJ1-1, the V gene TRBV6-5; possibly TRBD1 for D (6 bases). Germline CDR1 MNHEY, CDR2 SVGAGI. The V and J ends lost 4 bases and 8 bases respectively, with 20 bases between them. CDR3 length equals 15 residues. In nucleotides, the CDR3 is TGTGCCAGCAGTTCTAGGGACAACCGGCCTGAAGAAGCTTTCTTT. The encoded protein is CASSSRDNRPEEAFF.

The chain links TRBV12-3 or TRBV12-4 to TRBJ1-1; the D is unclear. Trimming removed 3 bases at V and 1 base at J, with 6 bases between. This CDR3 has 13 amino acids. The CDR3 spells CASSFSSNTEAFF. The DNA of the CDR3 is TGTGCCAGCAGTTTTAGTTCGAACACTGAAGCTTTCTTT.

The chain employs TRBV29-1 and TRBJ1-3; maybe TRBD1 (5 bases). V lost 4 bases and J lost 4, with 11 bases in between. The CDR3 covers 13 residues. CDR1 and CDR2 from the germline V gene are SQVTM and ANQGSEA. The CDR3 sequence is CSVGRGTGNTIYF. The CDR3 coding sequence is TGCAGCGTTGGAAGGGGAACGGGAAACACCATATATTTT.

This clone has a handful of counts. The chain recombines TRBV7-9 with TRBJ1-5; D is possibly TRBD1 (5 bases). V lost 1 base and J lost 8, with 9 bases in between. Germline assignment: CDR1 SEHNR and CDR2 FQNEAQ (reference sequence). This CDR3 comprises 13 residues. The DNA for the CDR3 is TGTGCCAGCAGCTTAGGGACAACTAAGCCCCAGCATTTT. Its translation is CASSLGTTKPQHF. Looking up the rest from reference TRBV7-9 and TRBJ1-5 gives the full variable domain: DTGVSQNPRHKITKRGQNVTFRCDPISEHNRLYWYRQTLGQGPEFLTYFQNEAQLEKSRLLSDRFSAERPKGSFSTLEIQRTEQGDSAMYLCASSLGTTKPQHFGDGTRLSIL.

This clone was found once. The chain is built from TRBV3-1 (or the pseudogene TRBV3-2) and TRBJ2-5; TRBD2 is a possible D gene (5 bases). Germline V gene data show CDR1 as LGHDT and CDR2 as YNNKEL (reference sequence). This CDR3 is built from 16 residues. V was trimmed by 2 bases and J by 1 base, leaving 14 bases between them. Here the CDR3 reads CASSQNRPGLQETQYF. The CDR3 nucleotides are TGTGCCAGCAGCCAAAACCGGCCCGGACTCCAAGAGACCCAGTACTTC.

This chain links TRBV19 with TRBJ2-3; D unclear. The CDR3 has 14 amino acids. V was pared by 6 bases and J by 1 base, with 11 bases between. The germline V gene encodes CDR1 LNHDA and CDR2 SQIVND (reference sequence). The CDR3 region is CASRLNYGTDTQYF. CDR3 sequence (DNA): TGTGCCAGTAGGTTAAACTACGGCACAGATACGCAGTATTTT.

The chain combines TRBV18 with TRBJ1-4; D remains ambiguous. The V and J ends lost 1 base and 8 bases respectively, with 5 bases between them. CDR1 and CDR2 (germline): KGHSH, LQKENI. The CDR3 has 12 amino acids. CDR3 coding DNA: TGTGCCAGCTCACCACGGCTGGAAAAACTGTTTTTT. It is translated as CASSPRLEKLFF.

The V and J genes are TRBV11-2 and TRBJ2-1; TRBD2 aligns across 10 bases. The CDR3 spans 15 residues. Germline V gives CDR1 SGHAT, CDR2 FQNNGV. The trim removed 2 bases at V and 5 bases at J, leaving 3 bases unmatched. The CDR3 sequence: CASSLTSGINNEQFF. As DNA, the CDR3 is TGTGCCAGCAGCTTAACTAGCGGGATTAACAATGAGCAGTTCTTC.

This clone was counted a few times. The chain has TRBV7-9 and TRBJ1-5, with 7 bases lining up with TRBD1. After removal of 1 base from V and 2 bases from J, the junction contained 8 bases not matched to a gene. The CDR3 is 17 residues long. Germline CDR1 reads SEHNR; CDR2 reads FQNEAQ (reference sequence). The CDR3 here is CASSLGRGIWGNQPQHF. For the CDR3, the DNA is TGTGCCAGCAGCTTAGGCAGGGGGATTTGGGGCAATCAGCCCCAGCATTTT.

This chain uses TRBV28 with TRBJ2-7; 13 nucleotides match TRBD2. This CDR3 comprises 16 residues. In germline, CDR1 is MDHEN, CDR2 SYDVKM. Trimming at V came to 6 bases and at J to 4 bases, leaving 9 bases not matched to a gene. The CDR3 protein is CASRSGTSGVYYEQYF. Here the CDR3 DNA reads TGTGCCAGCAGGTCCGGGACTAGCGGGGTTTATTACGAGCAGTACTTC. The entire variable domain, with the rest obtained from reference TRBV28 and TRBJ2-7, is as follows: DVKVTQSSRYLVKRTGEKVFLECVQDMDHENMFWYRQDPGLGLRLIYFSYDVKMKEKGDIPEGYSVSREKKERFSLILESASTNQTSMYLCASRSGTSGVYYEQYFGPGTRLTVT.

The rearrangement joins TRBV5-5 to TRBJ2-2; a possible D gene is TRBD1 (5 bases). In germline, CDR1 is SGHKS, CDR2 YYEKEE (reference sequence). V gave up 3 bases and J gave up 13 bases, with 19 bases separating them. This CDR3 spans 14 amino acids. This CDR3 reads CASSSDPGAGLLFF. DNA of the CDR3: TGTGCCAGCAGCTCGGACCCTGGGGCAGGGTTGCTGTTTTTT.

This clone was found once. The chain recombines TRBV5-1 with TRBJ2-5; 8 bases line up with TRBD2. This CDR3 has 15 residues. Losses at the gene ends were 4 bases for V and 5 bases for J; bases not matched to a gene: 10. In germline, CDR1 is SGHRS, CDR2 YFSETQ. The CDR3 nucleotides are TGCGCCAGCAGCGAGGCAGGGACTAGGTCGGAGACCCAGTACTTC. This translates into CASSEAGTRSETQYF.

The V gene is TRBV19, the J gene TRBJ2-1, with D tentatively TRBD2 (6 bases). This CDR3 spans 13 amino acids. Trimming left V 6 bases short and J 7 bases short, with 13 bases between. Germline loops: CDR1 LNHDA, CDR2 SQIVND (reference sequence). DNA of the CDR3: TGTGCCAGTAGGGGCGGGAACGGGAATGAGCAGTTCTTC. Its protein product is CASRGGNGNEQFF.

The rearrangement joins TRBV7-3 to TRBJ2-2; 11 positions agree with TRBD1. Germline trimming cut 6 bases from V and 5 bases from J; bases unmatched to any gene: 5. CDR1 is SGHTA and CDR2 is FQGTGA in the germline V gene. This CDR3 is built from 15 residues. Here the CDR3 reads CASSTGTGGTGELFF. DNA for the CDR3: TGTGCCAGCAGTACAGGGACAGGGGGGACCGGGGAGCTGTTTTTT.

This chain joins TRBV7-9 and TRBJ2-7; D may be TRBD2 (6 bases). The CDR3 sequence is 13 residues long. CDR1 and CDR2 (germline): SEHNR, FQNEAQ (reference sequence). V lost 4 bases, J lost 6 bases, and 13 bases lay in between. DNA of the CDR3: TGTGCCAGCAGCTCCGCGACCGGGAGCGAGCAGTACTTC. It specifies CASSSATGSEQYF.

The gene calls are TRBV18 and TRBJ1-3; weak D call: TRBD1 (5 bases). Germline assignment: CDR1 KGHSH and CDR2 LQKENI. V gave up 2 bases and J gave up 4 bases, with 12 bases separating them. There are 15 residues in the CDR3. The CDR3 DNA reads TGTGCCAGCTCACCATACTACAGGTCGGGAAACACCATATATTTT. This codes for CASSPYYRSGNTIYF.

The chain carries TRBV7-8 and TRBJ2-7; no clear D gene. The CDR3 covers 16 residues. Trimming pared 0 bases from V and 0 bases from J, leaving 12 bases between. CDR1 and CDR2 from the germline V gene are SGHVS and FQNEAQ. CDR3 nucleotide sequence: TGTGCCAGCAGCTTAGCGAGACAACAAACCTCCTACGAGCAGTACTTC. Translated, it gives CASSLARQQTSYEQYF.

The genes are TRBV18 and TRBJ1-6; TRBD1 aligns across 7 bases. Per the germline V gene, CDR1 is KGHSH and CDR2 is LQKENI. The trim removed 0 bases at V and 8 bases at J, leaving 4 bases unmatched. The CDR3 runs to 15 residues. The CDR3 here is CASSPPNRGDSPLHF. CDR3 coding DNA: TGTGCCAGCTCACCACCTAACAGGGGCGATTCACCCCTCCACTTT.

The genes are TRBV5-1 and TRBJ2-3; D is possibly TRBD1 (5 bases). Looked up from germline, CDR1 is SGHRS and CDR2 is YFSETQ. Trimming shortened V by 1 base and J by 5 bases, and 8 bases separated the two germline ends. There are 13 residues in the CDR3. CDR3 coding DNA: TGCGCCAGCAGCTTGAACAGGCAAGATACGCAGTATTTT. Its protein is CASSLNRQDTQYF.

The genes are TRBV7-9 and TRBJ1-5, with D hard to call. Germline V gene lookup returns CDR1 SEHNR and CDR2 FQNEAQ (reference sequence). Trimming removed 5 bases at V and 1 base at J, with 6 bases between. The CDR3 runs 13 residues. The CDR3 DNA reads as TGTGCCAGCAGCCGGGGAAGCAATCAGCCCCAGCATTTT. Protein sequence: CASSRGSNQPQHF.

This chain connects TRBV12-3 or TRBV12-4 to TRBJ2-7; tentatively, D is TRBD2 (5 bases). Trimming shortened V by 1 base and J by 4 bases, and 8 bases separated the two germline ends. This CDR3 is 13 amino acids long. For the CDR3, the DNA is TGTGCCAGCAGTTTAGTTAGGACTTACGAGCAGTACTTC. Translating gives CASSLVRTYEQYF.

CDR3 nucleotide sequence: TGTGCCAGCAGCTTTCCGGGAGGTGAGCAGTTCTTC. This codes for CASSFPGGEQFF. The genes are TRBV5-6 and TRBJ2-1; 7 bases line up with TRBD2. J gave up 9 bases and V 2 bases, and 2 bases lay outside the gene matches. The CDR3 has 12 amino acids. The germline V gene has CDR1 SGHDT and CDR2 YYEEEE. Full variable domain (rest looked up from reference TRBV5-6 and TRBJ2-1): DAGVTQSPTHLIKTRGQQVTLRCSPKSGHDTVSWYQQALGQGPQFIFQYYEEEERQRGNFPDRFSGHQFPNYSSELNVNALLLGDSALYLCASSFPGGEQFFGPGTRLTVL.

The chain uses TRBV6-1 and TRBJ1-5; D unresolved. Germline lookup yields CDR1 MNHNS and CDR2 SASEGT. The length of the CDR3 is 14 residues. Trimming pared 1 base from V and 2 bases from J, leaving 6 bases between. This chain's CDR3 is CASSEGRGNQPQHF. In DNA form, the CDR3 reads TGTGCCAGCAGTGAAGGGAGGGGCAATCAGCCCCAGCATTTT.

V usage is TRBV5-6 and J usage is TRBJ1-2, with 7 bases matching TRBD1. The junction had 7 bases not matched to a gene; V was cut back by 4 bases and J by 7 bases. Germline assignment: CDR1 SGHDT and CDR2 YYEEEE. This CDR3 has 13 amino acids. CDR3 DNA sequence: TGTGCCAGCAGCAATACAGGGGATGGTGGCTACACCTTC. This translates into CASSNTGDGGYTF.

V usage is TRBV19 and J usage is TRBJ2-7; 8 nucleotides align to TRBD1. The J segment lost 6 bases and the V segment lost 6 bases, leaving 10 bases of the junction unmatched. Per germline, CDR1 LNHDA and CDR2 SQIVND (reference sequence). This CDR3 is built from 14 residues. CDR3 sequence (DNA): TGTGCCAGTAGCCCGGGACAGGCCCCCAGCGAGCAGTACTTC. This gives the protein CASSPGQAPSEQYF. Supplemented by reference TRBV19 and TRBJ2-7, the full variable domain reads DGGITQSPKYLFRKEGQNVTLSCEQNLNHDAMYWYRQDPGQGLRLIYYSQIVNDFQKGDIAEGYSVSREKKESFPLTVTSAQKNPTAFYLCASSPGQAPSEQYFGPGTRLTVT.

The chain recombines TRBV5-1 with TRBJ2-2; TRBD1 matches 8 bases. The CDR3 contains 15 residues. Germline CDR1 and CDR2: SGHRS and YFSETQ. V lost 3 bases, J lost 6 bases, and 7 bases stayed unmatched. As DNA, the CDR3 is TGCGCCAGCAGCTCCGACAGACAGGGGTCCGGGGAGCTGTTTTTT. Its protein is CASSSDRQGSGELFF.

This chain uses TRBV19 with TRBJ2-3; 9 bases fit TRBD1. This CDR3 has 16 amino acids. Germline V CDR1 and CDR2: LNHDA, SQIVND (reference sequence). Trimming cost V 4 bases and J 3 bases; bases outside gene matches: 8. The CDR3 protein is CASSRHRDRATDTQYF. CDR3 coding DNA: TGTGCCAGTAGTAGGCACCGGGACAGGGCGACAGATACGCAGTATTTT.

This sequence joins TRBV7-2 and TRBJ2-1; 9 bases map to TRBD2. The length of the CDR3 is 16 residues. Germline CDR1 SGHTA, CDR2 FQGNSA. V was pared by 1 base and J by 7 bases, with 8 bases of the junction left unmatched. This CDR3 is CASSLGGGGAGNEQFF. The DNA of the CDR3 is TGTGCCAGCAGCTTAGGAGGCGGGGGGGCAGGGAATGAGCAGTTCTTC.

The chain combines TRBV6-5 with TRBJ2-7, with 9 bases identical to TRBD1. V lost 5 bases, J lost 3 bases, and 5 bases stayed unmatched. Per germline, CDR1 MNHEY and CDR2 SVGAGI. This CDR3 is built from 14 residues. For the CDR3, the DNA is TGTGCCAGCAGTAAGGACAGGGGCGGCTACGAGCAGTACTTC. Translation: CASSKDRGGYEQYF.

The count of this clone is one. The chain employs TRBV29-1 and TRBJ2-3; 7 bases match TRBD2. This CDR3 spans 15 amino acids. The germline V gene encodes CDR1 SQVTM and CDR2 ANQGSEA. V dropped 2 bases and J dropped 4; count of bases not matched to a gene: 9. The CDR3 is CSVETRGGGPDTQYF. The CDR3 DNA reads as TGCAGCGTTGAAACTCGCGGGGGTGGGCCAGATACGCAGTATTTT.